This T cell receptor (beta chain) was observed in a study of spatial heterogeneity in lung cancer (dated by TCRdb to about 2019). For the wider study: Donors were 72 patients with early-stage, untreated non-small cell lung cancer from the lung TRACERx cohort. Both alpha and beta chains were TCR-sequenced in 210 or so tumor regions, around 64 matched nontumor lung samples and around 50 PBMC samples obtained at surgery. Beta-chain transcripts were consistently detected in greater numbers than alpha-chain transcripts, which likely reflects a higher abundance of beta-chain transcripts. Nonsynonymous mutation counts, determined by whole-exome sequencing of tumor tissue, were related to TCR repertoire features. In the raw uncorrected reads, each unique combination of TCR and UMI appeared more than ten times on average. Follow-up PBMC samples were sequenced whenever available, with the median time to follow-up being two to three years after resection. TCR alpha and beta repertoires were quantitatively compared across multiple tumor regions, matched nontumor lung and blood in non-small cell lung cancer. Study-level results and caveats: Only 13 to 15 patients were included in comparisons of baseline and follow-up blood repertoires. Ubiquitous expanded tumor TCRs showed up in blood more often at tumor resection than at routine follow-up. Additional single-cell paired TCR alpha and beta sequencing was considered necessary to confirm, at a functional level, the hypothesis that regional TCRs recognize regional mutations.

As to this clonotype: No cognate antigen has been identified for it. Per-base qualities were not stored, and no clone one base away is much larger.

Taken from the germline V gene, the CDR1 and CDR2 loops are SGHRS and YFSETQ. V gives up 0 bases and J gives up 6 bases, and the segment between their germline ends measures 22 bases. The cysteine opens and the phenylalanine closes a CDR3 of 18 amino acids. Only CDR3 DNA is held: 54 bases, read in frame from base 1. Receptors were amplified or captured by 5' RACE. The instrument given in TCRdb is NextSeq 500. In the TCR library protocol, a unique molecular identifier was attached to each TCR cDNA molecule so that PCR and sequencing errors could be corrected. Per the source publication's procedure: TCR identification, UMI-based error correction and CDR3 extraction were all carried out with Decombinator tools. Expanded TCRs were defined as those above a frequency of 2 per 1,000, corresponding to the top 1% of the tumor frequency distribution. Renyi diversity was computed with the R vegan package after each repertoire had been subsampled 100 times to 5,000 TCRs. CDR3 similarity networks were built from amino acid triplet string-kernel similarity, connecting CDR3s with pairwise similarity above 0.82. TCRdb reprocessing: public reads trimmed at Q25 with fastp, clones called with MiXCR, in-frame beta chains kept. When rows share a CDR3 protein, they turn into one entry using the most common DNA and genes. These V and J calls derive from TCRdb rather than the authors' analysis. Recorded for this sample are about 25,000 distinct CDR3 sequences; approximately 5.4% of them occurred a single time. Of the sample, 22% is held by the ten largest clones.

The time point label of this sample denotes: blood at routine non-recurrence follow-up after resection. TCR sequencing used whole RNA extracted from tumor and nontumor lung tissue, or from cryopreserved PBMC samples, without cell sorting. Patients were selected for TCR sequencing only if sufficient RNA was available from at least two tumor regions. Sequences were derived from PBMCs, sampled at follow-up. This sequence originates from a male donor with early-stage non-small cell lung cancer. The V and J segments used are TRBV5-1 and TRBJ2-1, with an unclear D gene assignment. The CDR3 protein is CASSLVGSSRLFSNEQFF. The bases are TGCGCCAGCAGCTTGGTAGGGTCGAGCAGACTTTTTTCCAATGAGCAGTTCTTC. The full variable domain, completed from the reference TRBV5-1 and TRBJ2-1 proteins outside the CDR3, reads KAGVTQTPRYLIKTRGQQVTLSCSPISGHRSVSWYQQTPGQGLQFLFEYFSETQRNKGNFPGRFSGRQFSNSRSEMNVSTLELGDSALYLCASSLVGSSRLFSNEQFFGPGTRLTVL.